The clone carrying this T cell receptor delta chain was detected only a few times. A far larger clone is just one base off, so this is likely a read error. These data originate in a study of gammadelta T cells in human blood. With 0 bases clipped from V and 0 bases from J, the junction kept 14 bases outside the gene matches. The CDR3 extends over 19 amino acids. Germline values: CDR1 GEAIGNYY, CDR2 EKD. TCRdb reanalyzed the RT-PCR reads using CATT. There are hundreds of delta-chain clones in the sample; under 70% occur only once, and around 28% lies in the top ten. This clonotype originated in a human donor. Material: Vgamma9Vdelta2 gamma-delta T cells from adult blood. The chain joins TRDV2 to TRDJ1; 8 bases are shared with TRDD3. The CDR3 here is CACDTVPPLGEIDTDKLIF. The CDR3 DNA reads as TGTGCCTGTGACACCGTTCCACCGCTGGGGGAGATAGACACCGATAAACTCATCTTT.